The 7 T cell receptor beta chains listed next were all sequenced from one sample in a study of cytomegalovirus exposure and HLA in healthy donors. TCRdb keeps only in-frame clones here, not all; method: immunoSEQ multiplex PCR. The sample includes 100,000 to 150,000 clones, around 95% of them seen just once. Sequenced sample: PBMCs. The receptor source for this set is a man younger than 35 in good health and CMV-seronegative.

This clone occurred once. The rearrangement uses TRBV7-3 and TRBJ1-1, with 8 bases lining up with TRBD1. With 5 bases clipped from V and 2 bases from J, the junction kept 4 bases outside the gene matches. CDR1 SGHTA and CDR2 FQGTGA come from the germline V gene. This CDR3 is built from 14 residues. The CDR3 DNA reads TGTGCCAGCAGCACGGACAGGGTTAACACTGAAGCTTTCTTT. Translating it yields CASSTDRVNTEAFF.

The CDR3 is CASRRGFYEQYF. In DNA form, the CDR3 reads TGTGCCAGCAGACGGGGGTTCTACGAGCAGTACTTC. This chain uses TRBV28 with TRBJ2-7; possibly TRBD2 for D (6 bases). CDR3 size: 12 residues. V gave up 6 bases and J gave up 3 bases, with 9 bases separating them. Germline V gene sequence: CDR1 MDHEN, CDR2 SYDVKM.

This clone was detected only once. The rearrangement joins TRBV5-6 to TRBJ1-2; the match to TRBD1 covers 7 bases. The CDR3 runs to 14 residues. Germline CDR1 reads SGHDT; CDR2 reads YYEEEE. With 3 bases clipped from V and 7 bases from J, the junction kept 9 bases outside the gene matches. Written as DNA, the CDR3 is TGTGCCAGCAGCTCGAACAGGGGAGGCGGTGGCTACACCTTC. It codes for CASSSNRGGGGYTF.

This chain joins TRBV6-5 and TRBJ1-2, with 9 nucleotides matching TRBD1. Germline V gene data show CDR1 as MNHEY and CDR2 as SVGAGI. V shed 5 bases and J 1 base; nucleotides not matched to a gene: 2. There are 14 residues in the CDR3. The CDR3 coding sequence is TGTGCCAGCAGTCAGGACAGGGGTAACTATGGCTACACCTTC. Amino acid sequence: CASSQDRGNYGYTF.

V gene TRBV9 combines with J gene TRBJ1-1; D is undetermined. Trimming took off 3 bases at V and 5 bases at J, with 8 bases between the two ends. CDR3 length: 12 amino acids. Germline CDR1 SGDLS, CDR2 YYNGEE. The CDR3 nucleotides read TGTGCCAGCAGCGAGCCGGGGACTGAAGCTTTCTTT. Translation: CASSEPGTEAFF.

This clone was observed once. The rearrangement links TRBV7-9 to TRBJ2-1; 7 nucleotides align to TRBD2. Germline V CDR1 and CDR2: SEHNR, FQNEAQ (reference sequence). V gave up 5 bases and J gave up 2 bases; unmatched junction bases: 12. The CDR3 totals 17 residues. CDR3 in DNA: TGTGCCAGCAGCCCGCCTTCCTTAGCGGGCGCCTACAATGAGCAGTTCTTC. Its translation is CASSPPSLAGAYNEQFF.

This chain links TRBV19 with TRBJ2-7; TRBD1 agrees at 12 bases. This CDR3 spans 16 amino acids. Looked up from germline, CDR1 is LNHDA and CDR2 is SQIVND (reference sequence). After removal of 4 bases from V and 4 bases from J, the junction contained 8 bases not matched to a gene. The CDR3 region has the DNA TGTGCCAGTAGTACCCTAGGGACAGGGGGCGGGTACGAGCAGTACTTC. Translating it yields CASSTLGTGGGYEQYF.